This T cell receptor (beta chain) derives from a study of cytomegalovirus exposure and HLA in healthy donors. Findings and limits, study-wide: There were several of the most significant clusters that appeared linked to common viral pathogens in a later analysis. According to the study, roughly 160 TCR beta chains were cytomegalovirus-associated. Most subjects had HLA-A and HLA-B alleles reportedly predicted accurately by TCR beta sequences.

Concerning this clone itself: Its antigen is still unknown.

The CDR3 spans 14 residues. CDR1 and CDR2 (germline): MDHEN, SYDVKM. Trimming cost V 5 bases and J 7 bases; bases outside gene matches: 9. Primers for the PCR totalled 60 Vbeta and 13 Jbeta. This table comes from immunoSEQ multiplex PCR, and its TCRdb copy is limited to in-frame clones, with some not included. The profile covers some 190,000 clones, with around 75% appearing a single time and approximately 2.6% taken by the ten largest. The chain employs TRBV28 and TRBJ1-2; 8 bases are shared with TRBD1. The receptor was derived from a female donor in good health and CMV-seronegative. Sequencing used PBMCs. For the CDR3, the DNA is TGTGCCAGCAGTACTCGGACAGGGTCGAGTGGCTACACCTTC. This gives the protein CASSTRTGSSGYTF.